This T cell receptor (beta chain) is drawn from a study of T cell repertoires in cytomegalovirus infection. The overall study: Through public TCR beta signatures, both CMV infection and matching HLA type were indicated.

Findings and limits, study-wide: What dominated the ex vivo response were HLA-C-restricted CMV-specific TCR beta clonotypes. Cumulative public TCR beta family frequency identified carriers of CMV plus the relevant HLA.

The CDR3 sequence is 14 residues long. Per the germline V gene, CDR1 is MNHEY and CDR2 is SVGEGT. Trimming cost V 6 bases and J 12 bases; bases outside gene matches: 12. MiXCR was run by TCRdb on the reads, yielding one entry per CDR3 protein. The table includes fewer than 1,000,000 distinct CDR3 sequences, more than 25% detected once. This clonotype showed up just a few times. What it binds is unknown. Specimen: cultured CD8+ T cells from PBMCs, collected from culture after CMV antigen stimulation. The TCR was taken from a human donor in good health (CMV status not recorded). Some clones in this sample may be carry-over from other donors' samples. The V call is TRBV6-2 or TRBV6-3, the J call TRBJ2-1; 9 bases fit TRBD1. CDR3 protein: CASRTGGTSLGQFF. Here the CDR3 DNA reads TGTGCCAGCAGAACAGGGGGCACTTCGTTAGGGCAGTTCTTC.